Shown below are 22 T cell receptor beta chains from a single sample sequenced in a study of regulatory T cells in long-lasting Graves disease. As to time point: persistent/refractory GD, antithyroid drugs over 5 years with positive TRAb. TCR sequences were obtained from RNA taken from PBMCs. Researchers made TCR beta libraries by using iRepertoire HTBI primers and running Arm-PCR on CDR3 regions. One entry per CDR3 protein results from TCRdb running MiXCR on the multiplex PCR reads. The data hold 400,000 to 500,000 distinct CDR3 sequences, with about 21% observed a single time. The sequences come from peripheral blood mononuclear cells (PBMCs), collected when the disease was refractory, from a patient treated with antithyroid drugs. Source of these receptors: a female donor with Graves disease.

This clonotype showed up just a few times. CDR3 sequence (DNA): TGTGCCAGCAGACTGAGGGTATGGATAAGCCCCTATAATTCACCCCTCCACTTT. Its protein product is CASRLRVWISPYNSPLHF. This chain connects TRBV28 to TRBJ1-6; D ambiguous. Between the trimmed V and J ends, which lost 6 bases and 2 bases, there was a span of 20 bases. Germline V gene data show CDR1 as MDHEN and CDR2 as SYDVKM. The CDR3 runs 18 residues. Full variable domain (outside the CDR3, taken from reference TRBV28 and TRBJ1-6): DVKVTQSSRYLVKRTGEKVFLECVQDMDHENMFWYRQDPGLGLRLIYFSYDVKMKEKGDIPEGYSVSREKKERFSLILESASTNQTSMYLCASRLRVWISPYNSPLHFGNGTRLTVT.

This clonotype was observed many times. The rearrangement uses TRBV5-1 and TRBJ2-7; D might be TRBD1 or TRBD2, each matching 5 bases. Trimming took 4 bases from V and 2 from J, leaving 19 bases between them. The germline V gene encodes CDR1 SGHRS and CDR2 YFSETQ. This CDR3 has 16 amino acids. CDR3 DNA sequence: TGCGCCAGCAGCCTAGGGACCAACGCTGAACCCTACGAGCAGTACTTC. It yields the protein CASSLGTNAEPYEQYF.

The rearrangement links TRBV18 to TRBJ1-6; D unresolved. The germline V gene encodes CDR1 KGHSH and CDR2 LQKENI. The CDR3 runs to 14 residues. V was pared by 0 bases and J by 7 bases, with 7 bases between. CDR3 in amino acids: CASSPPEVNSPLHF. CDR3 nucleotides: TGTGCCAGCTCACCACCTGAGGTGAATTCACCCCTCCACTTT.

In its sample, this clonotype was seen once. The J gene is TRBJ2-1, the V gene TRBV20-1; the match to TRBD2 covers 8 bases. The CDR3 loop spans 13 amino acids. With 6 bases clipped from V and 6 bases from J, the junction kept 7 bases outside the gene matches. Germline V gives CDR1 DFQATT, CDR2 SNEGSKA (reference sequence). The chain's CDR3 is CSASGTSPNEQFF. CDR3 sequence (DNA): TGCAGTGCGTCCGGGACTAGTCCCAATGAGCAGTTCTTC.

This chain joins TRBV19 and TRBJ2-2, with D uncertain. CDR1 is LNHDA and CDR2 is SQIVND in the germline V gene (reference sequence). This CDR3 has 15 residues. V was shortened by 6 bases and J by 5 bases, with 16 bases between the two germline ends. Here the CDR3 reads CASSRGVELTGELFF. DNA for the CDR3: TGTGCCAGTAGCCGTGGGGTGGAGCTGACCGGGGAGCTGTTTTTT.

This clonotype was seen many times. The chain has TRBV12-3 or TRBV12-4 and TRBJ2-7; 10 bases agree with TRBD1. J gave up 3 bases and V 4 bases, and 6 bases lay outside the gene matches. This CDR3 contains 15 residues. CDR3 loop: CASSSDRGLLYEQYF. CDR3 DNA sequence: TGTGCCAGCAGTTCCGACAGGGGGCTACTCTACGAGCAGTACTTC.

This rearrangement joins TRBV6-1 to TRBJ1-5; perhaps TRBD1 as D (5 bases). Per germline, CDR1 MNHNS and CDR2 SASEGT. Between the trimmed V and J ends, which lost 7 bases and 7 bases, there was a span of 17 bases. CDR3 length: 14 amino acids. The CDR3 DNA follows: TGTGCCAGCAACGACCGAGGGGTAGTCCAGCCCCAGCATTTT. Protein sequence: CASNDRGVVQPQHF.

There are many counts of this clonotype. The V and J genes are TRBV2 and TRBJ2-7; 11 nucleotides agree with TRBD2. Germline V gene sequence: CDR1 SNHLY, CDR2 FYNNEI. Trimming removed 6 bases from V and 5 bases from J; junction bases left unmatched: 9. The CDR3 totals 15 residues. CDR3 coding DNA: TGTGCCAGCAGGGCCTTAGCGGGAGGGTCCGACGAGCAGTACTTC. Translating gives CASRALAGGSDEQYF.

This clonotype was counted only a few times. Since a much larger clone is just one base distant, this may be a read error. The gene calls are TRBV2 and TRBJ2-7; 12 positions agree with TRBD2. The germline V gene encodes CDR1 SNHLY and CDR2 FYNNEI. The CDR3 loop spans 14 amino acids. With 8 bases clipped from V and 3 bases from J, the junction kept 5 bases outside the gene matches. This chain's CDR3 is CASGTTSGSYEQYF. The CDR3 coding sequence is TGTGCCAGCGGTACGACTAGCGGGAGCTACGAGCAGTACTTC.

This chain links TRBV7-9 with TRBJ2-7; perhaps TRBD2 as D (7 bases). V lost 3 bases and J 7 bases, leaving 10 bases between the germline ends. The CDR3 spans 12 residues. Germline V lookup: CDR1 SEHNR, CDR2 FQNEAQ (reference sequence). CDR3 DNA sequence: TGTGCCAGCAGCTTGGGGGGGCAAGAGCAGTACTTC. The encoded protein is CASSLGGQEQYF.

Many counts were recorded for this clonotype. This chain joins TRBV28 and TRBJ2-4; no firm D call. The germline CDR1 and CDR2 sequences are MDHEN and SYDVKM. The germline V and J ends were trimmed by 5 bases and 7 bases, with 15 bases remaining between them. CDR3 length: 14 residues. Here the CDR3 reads CASSKRIKGNIQYF. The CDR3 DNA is TGTGCCAGCAGTAAAAGGATTAAGGGTAACATTCAGTACTTC. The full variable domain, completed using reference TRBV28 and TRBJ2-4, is DVKVTQSSRYLVKRTGEKVFLECVQDMDHENMFWYRQDPGLGLRLIYFSYDVKMKEKGDIPEGYSVSREKKERFSLILESASTNQTSMYLCASSKRIKGNIQYFGAGTRLSVL.

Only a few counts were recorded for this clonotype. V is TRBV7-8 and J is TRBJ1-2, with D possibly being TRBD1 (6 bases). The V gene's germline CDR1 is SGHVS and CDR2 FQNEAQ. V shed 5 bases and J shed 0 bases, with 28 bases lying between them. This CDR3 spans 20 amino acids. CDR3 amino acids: CASSKEAGKYRATPNYGYTF. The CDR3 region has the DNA TGTGCCAGCAGCAAGGAGGCCGGCAAATACAGGGCCACTCCTAACTATGGCTACACCTTC.

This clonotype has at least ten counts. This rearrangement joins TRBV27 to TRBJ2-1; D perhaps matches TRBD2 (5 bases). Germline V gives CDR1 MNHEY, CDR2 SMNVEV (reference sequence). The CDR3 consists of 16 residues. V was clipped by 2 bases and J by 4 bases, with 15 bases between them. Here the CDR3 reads CASSLNLAGEYNEQFF. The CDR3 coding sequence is TGTGCCAGCAGTTTAAACTTGGCGGGCGAGTACAATGAGCAGTTCTTC.

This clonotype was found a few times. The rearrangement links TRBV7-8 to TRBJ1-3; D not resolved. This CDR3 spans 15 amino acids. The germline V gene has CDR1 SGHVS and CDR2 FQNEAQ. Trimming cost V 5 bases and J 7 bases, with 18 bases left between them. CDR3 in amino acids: CASSRDGTIPNTIYF. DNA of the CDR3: TGTGCCAGCAGCCGCGACGGAACTATTCCCAACACCATATATTTT.

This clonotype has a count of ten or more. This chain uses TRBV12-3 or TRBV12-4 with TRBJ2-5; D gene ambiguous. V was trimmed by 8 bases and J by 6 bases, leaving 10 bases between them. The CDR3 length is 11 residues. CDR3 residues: CASHPPKTQYF. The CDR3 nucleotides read TGTGCCAGCCACCCCCCCAAGACCCAGTACTTC.

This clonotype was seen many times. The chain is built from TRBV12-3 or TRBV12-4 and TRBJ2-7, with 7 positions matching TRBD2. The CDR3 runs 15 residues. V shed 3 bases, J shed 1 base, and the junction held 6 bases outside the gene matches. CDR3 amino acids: CASSFGRGLSYEQYF. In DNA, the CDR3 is TGTGCCAGCAGTTTCGGACGGGGACTATCCTACGAGCAGTACTTC.

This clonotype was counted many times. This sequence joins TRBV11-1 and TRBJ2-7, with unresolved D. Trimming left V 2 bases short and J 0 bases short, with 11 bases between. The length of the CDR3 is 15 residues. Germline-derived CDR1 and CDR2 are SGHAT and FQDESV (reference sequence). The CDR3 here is CASSLSRDNSYEQYF. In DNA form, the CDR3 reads TGTGCCAGCAGCTTATCCCGAGACAACTCCTACGAGCAGTACTTC.

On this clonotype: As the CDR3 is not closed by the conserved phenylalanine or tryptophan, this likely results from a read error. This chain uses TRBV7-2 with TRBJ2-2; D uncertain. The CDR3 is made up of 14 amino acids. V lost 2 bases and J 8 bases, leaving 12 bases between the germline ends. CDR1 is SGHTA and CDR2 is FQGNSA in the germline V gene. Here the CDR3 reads CASSLYSRAGELFS. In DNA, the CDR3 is TGTGCCAGCAGCTTATATTCAAGGGCGGGGGAGCTGTTTTCT.

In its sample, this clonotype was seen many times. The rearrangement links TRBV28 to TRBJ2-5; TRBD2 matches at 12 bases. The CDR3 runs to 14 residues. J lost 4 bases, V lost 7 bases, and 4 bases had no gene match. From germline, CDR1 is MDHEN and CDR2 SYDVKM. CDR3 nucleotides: TGTGCCAGCAAGACTAGCGGGAGTGGAGAGACCCAGTACTTC. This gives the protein CASKTSGSGETQYF.

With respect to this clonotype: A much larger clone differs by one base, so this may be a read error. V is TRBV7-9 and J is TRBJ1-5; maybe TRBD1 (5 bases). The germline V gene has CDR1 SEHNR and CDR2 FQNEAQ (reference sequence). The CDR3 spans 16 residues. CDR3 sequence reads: CVSSRVEGPLRQPQHF. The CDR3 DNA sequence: TGTGTCAGCAGCCGCGTCGAGGGACCACTCAGGCAGCCCCAGCATTTT.

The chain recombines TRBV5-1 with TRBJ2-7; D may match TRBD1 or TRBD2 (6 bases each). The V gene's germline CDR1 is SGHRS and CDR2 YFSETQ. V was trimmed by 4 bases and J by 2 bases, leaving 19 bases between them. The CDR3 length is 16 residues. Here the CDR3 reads CASSRRGGSGAYEQYF. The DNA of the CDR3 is TGCGCCAGCAGCCGGCGTGGGGGCTCGGGGGCCTACGAGCAGTACTTC.

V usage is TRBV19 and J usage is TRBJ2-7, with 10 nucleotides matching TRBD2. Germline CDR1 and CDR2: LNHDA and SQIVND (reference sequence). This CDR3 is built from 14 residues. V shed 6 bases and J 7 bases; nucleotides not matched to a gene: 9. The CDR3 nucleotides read TGTGCCAGTAGGAGCCTAGCGGGAGATGGTGAGCAGTACTTC. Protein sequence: CASRSLAGDGEQYF.